This entry lists 32 T cell receptor beta chains sequenced from one sample in a study of CD8 T cells in ankylosing spondylitis (dated by TCRdb to the late 2010s). Results and caveats for the whole study, not just this receptor: A TCR beta motif of about eight highly homologous amino acid variants appeared characteristic of blood from ankylosing spondylitis patients.

Library preparation was by 5' RACE. The sequencer listed for this sample is Illumina HiSeq 2500. TCRdb's own reprocessing of the public reads used fastp at Q25 and MiXCR and kept productive beta chains. Rows with a matching CDR3 protein are joined into one entry that keeps the most common DNA and genes. The sample table shows about 540,000 distinct CDR3 sequences, and roughly 12% are seen once. In total, the top ten clones hold nearly 7% of the sample. Their antigen targets remain unknown. Sequenced: blood, either unsorted or a sorted T cell fraction (not recorded which). Receptor source: a male donor with ankylosing spondylitis.

This clonotype was picked up a small number of times. V gene TRBV4-2 combines with J gene TRBJ2-3, with D maybe TRBD2 (5 bases). From germline, CDR1 is LGHNA and CDR2 YNFKEQ. This CDR3 contains 17 residues. V was trimmed by 0 bases and J by 6 bases, leaving 19 bases between them. CDR3: CASSQDSAGRVWDTQYF. The CDR3, as DNA: TGTGCCAGCAGCCAAGATTCCGCTGGGAGAGTATGGGATACGCAGTATTTT.

This chain links TRBV7-9 with TRBJ2-2; D ambiguous. The CDR3 covers 14 residues. The V end lost 0 bases, the J end lost 5 bases, and 7 bases lay between the germline ends. CDR1 is SEHNR, CDR2 FQNEAQ, per germline (reference sequence). In DNA form, the CDR3 reads TGTGCCAGCAGCTTAGCGGATGGAACCGGGGAGCTGTTTTTT. It codes for CASSLADGTGELFF. Full variable domain (remainder filled in from reference TRBV7-9 and TRBJ2-2): DTGVSQNPRHKITKRGQNVTFRCDPISEHNRLYWYRQTLGQGPEFLTYFQNEAQLEKSRLLSDRFSAERPKGSFSTLEIQRTEQGDSAMYLCASSLADGTGELFFGEGSRLTVL.

A few counts support this clonotype. The chain uses TRBV5-1 and TRBJ2-6; perhaps D is TRBD1 or TRBD2 (6 bases each). With 4 bases removed from V and 1 base from J, the gap between germline ends came to 15 bases. The germline V gene has CDR1 SGHRS and CDR2 YFSETQ. CDR3 length: 17 residues. The CDR3 loop is CASSGGLQVSGANVLTF. The CDR3 DNA follows: TGCGCCAGCAGCGGGGGGCTTCAAGTATCTGGGGCCAACGTCCTGACTTTC. The full variable domain, rest sourced from reference TRBV5-1 and TRBJ2-6, is KAGVTQTPRYLIKTRGQQVTLSCSPISGHRSVSWYQQTPGQGLQFLFEYFSETQRNKGNFPGRFSGRQFSNSRSEMNVSTLELGDSALYLCASSGGLQVSGANVLTFGAGSRLTVL.

This clonotype has more than one count but fewer than ten. The J gene is TRBJ2-3, the V gene TRBV25-1; 8 bases fit TRBD1. Trimming removed 6 bases from V and 1 base from J; junction bases left unmatched: 6. The CDR3 totals 15 residues. The germline V gene encodes CDR1 MGHDK and CDR2 SYGVNS. CDR3 in amino acids: CASRTSGGRTDTQYF. CDR3 in DNA: TGTGCCAGCAGGACCTCAGGGGGCCGCACAGATACGCAGTATTTT.

This clonotype showed up just a few times. The V and J genes are TRBV20-1 and TRBJ2-3; 9 bases agree with TRBD2. This CDR3 is 15 amino acids long. V dropped 0 bases and J dropped 6; count of bases not matched to a gene: 7. Germline V lookup: CDR1 DFQATT, CDR2 SNEGSKA (reference sequence). CDR3 DNA: TGCAGTGCTAGAGATAGGCGACTAGCGGTGGATACGCAGTATTTT. Its translation: CSARDRRLAVDTQYF.

As for this clonotype: A read error is possible here, since a much larger clone lies one base away. The chain uses TRBV12-3 or TRBV12-4 and TRBJ2-3; D is ambiguous. This CDR3 spans 11 amino acids. Trimming took off 5 bases at V and 10 bases at J, with 10 bases between the two ends. In DNA form, the CDR3 reads TGTGCCAGCAGTGCCCGTTTTGCGCAGTATTTT. Translating it yields CASSARFAQYF.

The table lists this clonotype with many counts. The chain has TRBV2 and TRBJ1-3; D unresolved. Germline V lookup: CDR1 SNHLY, CDR2 FYNNEI. With 4 bases removed from V and 4 bases from J, the gap between germline ends came to 8 bases. CDR3 length: 13 amino acids. The DNA for the CDR3 is TGTGCCAGCAGTGGAGGAGACGGAAACACCATATATTTT. This translates into CASSGGDGNTIYF.

There are a few counts of this clonotype. The V and J genes are TRBV5-1 and TRBJ1-2, with TRBD1 matching 10 bases. Germline V gene sequence: CDR1 SGHRS, CDR2 YFSETQ. CDR3 length: 13 residues. V lost 4 bases and J lost 3; bases outside the gene matches: 0. CDR3 bases: TGCGCCAGCAGCGGACAGGGGGACTATGGCTACACCTTC. This gives the protein CASSGQGDYGYTF.

V is TRBV27 and J is TRBJ2-4, with a possible D match to TRBD2 (5 bases). The V end was cut by 6 bases, the J end by 8 bases, with 20 bases between. CDR1 MNHEY and CDR2 SMNVEV come from the germline V gene (reference sequence). This CDR3 contains 15 residues. Here the CDR3 reads CASRPGSDAEYIQYF. The CDR3 region has the DNA TGTGCCAGCAGACCGGGATCAGATGCCGAGTACATTCAGTACTTC.

The V gene is TRBV20-1, the J gene TRBJ2-3, with 9 nucleotides matching TRBD2. The germline gives CDR1 DFQATT, CDR2 SNEGSKA (reference sequence). Losses at the gene ends were 0 bases for V and 3 bases for J; bases not matched to a gene: 7. This CDR3 has 16 amino acids. CDR3 coding DNA: TGCAGTGCTAGAGATCCCCTAGCGGGAATAACAGATACGCAGTATTTT. Its translation is CSARDPLAGITDTQYF.

Ten or more counts support this clonotype. The J gene is TRBJ2-1, the V gene TRBV2, with TRBD2 matching 8 bases. Trimming at V came to 5 bases and at J to 5 bases, leaving 14 bases not matched to a gene. In germline, CDR1 is SNHLY, CDR2 FYNNEI. This CDR3 region has 17 residues. The CDR3 sequence: CASSFFPGGGIDNEQFF. The CDR3 DNA reads TGTGCCAGCAGTTTTTTTCCGGGCGGGGGGATCGACAATGAGCAGTTCTTC.

The rearrangement links TRBV20-1 to TRBJ1-4; D is ambiguous. CDR1 and CDR2 from the germline V gene are DFQATT and SNEGSKA (reference sequence). V lost 3 bases and J 8 bases, leaving 13 bases between the germline ends. CDR3 size: 13 residues. CDR3 DNA sequence: TGCAGTGCTAGGGTGGGAGCGGGGGAAAAACTGTTTTTT. This gives the protein CSARVGAGEKLFF.

The chain joins TRBV6-1 to TRBJ1-6; D perhaps matches TRBD1 (6 bases). Deletions cut 7 bases from V and 7 bases from J, with 14 bases between. The CDR3 sequence is 14 residues long. Germline CDR1 reads MNHNS; CDR2 reads SASEGT. The chain's CDR3 is CASKQQGRNSPLHF. DNA for the CDR3: TGTGCCAGCAAGCAGCAGGGGCGGAATTCACCCCTCCACTTT.

The chain recombines TRBV15 with TRBJ1-4; tentative D call: TRBD1 (6 bases). This CDR3 contains 16 residues. Trimming removed 1 base at V and 2 bases at J, with 11 bases between. In germline, CDR1 is LNHNV, CDR2 YYDKDF (reference sequence). CDR3 sequence (DNA): TGTGCCACCAGCAGAGCCAAGGGGGTTACTAATGAAAAACTGTTTTTT. It is translated as CATSRAKGVTNEKLFF.

This clonotype showed up just a few times. The rearrangement joins TRBV3-1 to TRBJ2-2; TRBD2 agrees at 11 bases. Germline V gene sequence: CDR1 LGHDT, CDR2 YNNKEL (reference sequence). There are 16 residues in the CDR3. V was clipped by 1 base and J by 11 bases; unmatched bases: 9. The CDR3: CASSQAELAGVGELFF. CDR3 DNA: TGTGCCAGCAGCCAAGCTGAACTAGCGGGAGTTGGAGAGCTGTTTTTT.

V and J are TRBV10-2 and TRBJ2-7; D gene ambiguous. The germline CDR1 and CDR2 sequences are WSHSY and SAAADI. Trimming took off 4 bases at V and 6 bases at J, with 10 bases between the two ends. The CDR3 runs to 12 residues. The CDR3 region has the DNA TGCGCCAGCAGTGCGGTTGGCTCCGAGCAGTACTTC. This gives the protein CASSAVGSEQYF.

In its sample, this clonotype was seen a few times. The chain uses TRBV24-1 and TRBJ1-2; D is ambiguous. This CDR3 is built from 14 residues. Per germline, CDR1 KGHDR and CDR2 SFDVKD. V was pared by 0 bases and J by 2 bases, with 6 bases between. Written as DNA, the CDR3 is TGTGCCACCAGTGATTTGACGGGAAACTATGGCTACACCTTC. This sequence encodes CATSDLTGNYGYTF.

The sample holds a few counts of this clonotype. The gene calls are TRBV5-5 and TRBJ2-7, with a possible D match to TRBD1 (6 bases). Trimming cost V 3 bases and J 0 bases, with 10 bases left between them. This CDR3 region has 14 residues. In germline, CDR1 is SGHKS, CDR2 YYEKEE (reference sequence). Here the CDR3 DNA reads TGTGCCAGCAGCTCCACACAGGGCTCCTACGAGCAGTACGTC. Residues: CASSSTQGSYEQYV.

The CDR3 DNA reads TGCAGCGTTGAAAGGGTGGGACCGGTGGAAGCTTTCTTT. Protein sequence: CSVERVGPVEAFF. The chain carries TRBV29-1 and TRBJ1-1, with D possibly matching TRBD1 (5 bases). The CDR3 is 13 residues long. Germline-derived CDR1 and CDR2 are SQVTM and ANQGSEA. Trimming took off 2 bases at V and 8 bases at J, with 15 bases between the two ends.

This clonotype showed up just a few times. The CDR3 DNA reads TGTGCCAGCAGTCCCCGACTTAGCGGATATAGCACAGATACGCAGTATTTT. Translation gives CASSPRLSGYSTDTQYF. The chain combines TRBV27 with TRBJ2-3; maybe TRBD2 (6 bases). The CDR3 has 17 amino acids. Deletions cut 5 bases from V and 0 bases from J, with 18 bases between. Germline CDR1 is MNHEY and CDR2 is SMNVEV (reference sequence).

This chain joins TRBV5-1 and TRBJ2-1; tentative D call: TRBD2 (5 bases). The CDR3 is 14 residues long. V was trimmed by 5 bases and J by 9 bases, leaving 18 bases between them. Germline V gene data show CDR1 as SGHRS and CDR2 as YFSETQ. CDR3 nucleotide sequence: TGCGCCAGCAGGGACTCACTAGGGTCCCGTGAGCAGTTCTTC. This sequence encodes CASRDSLGSREQFF.

The table lists this clonotype with a few counts. The rearrangement links TRBV5-6 to TRBJ2-1; the match to TRBD2 covers 8 bases. The CDR3 is 17 residues long. Germline V lookup: CDR1 SGHDT, CDR2 YYEEEE. V shed 4 bases, J shed 9 bases, and the junction held 18 bases outside the gene matches. The CDR3 sequence: CASSLDSGGIRSGEQFF. DNA for the CDR3: TGTGCCAGCAGCCTAGACAGCGGGGGAATCCGCAGTGGTGAGCAGTTCTTC.

The chain is built from TRBV9 and TRBJ1-6; unclear D gene. V was pared by 0 bases and J by 8 bases, with 9 bases between. The CDR3 covers 14 residues. Germline CDR1 and CDR2: SGDLS and YYNGEE. CDR3 nucleotides: TGTGCCAGCAGCGTAGAAGGGCTGCATTCACCCCTCCACTTT. Its translation: CASSVEGLHSPLHF.

This clonotype turned up a few times. The V gene is TRBV20-1, the J gene TRBJ2-3; D is unclear. The germline V and J ends were trimmed by 4 bases and 7 bases, with 6 bases remaining between them. There are 10 residues in the CDR3. Germline CDR1 is DFQATT and CDR2 is SNEGSKA (reference sequence). The CDR3 loop is CSATTHTQYF. CDR3 nucleotide sequence: TGCAGTGCTACGACCCATACGCAGTATTTT.

The chain carries TRBV6-2 or TRBV6-3 and TRBJ2-1; TRBD2 matches 9 bases. The length of the CDR3 is 15 residues. The V segment lost 5 bases and the J segment 8 bases; nucleotides outside the gene matches: 10. CDR1 and CDR2 (germline): MNHEY, SVGEGT. CDR3: CASSPSWTSEDEQFF. The CDR3 nucleotides read TGTGCCAGCAGTCCATCTTGGACTAGCGAAGATGAGCAGTTCTTC.

In this sample, this clonotype turned up a few times. The J gene is TRBJ2-3, the V gene TRBV11-2; TRBD2 aligns across 11 bases. Germline V gene data show CDR1 as SGHAT and CDR2 as FQNNGV. J lost 0 bases, V lost 2 bases, and 7 bases had no gene match. The CDR3 spans 18 residues. CDR3 sequence reads: CASSLIAGGSVSTDTQYF. Written as DNA, the CDR3 is TGTGCCAGCAGCTTAATAGCGGGAGGGTCTGTTAGCACAGATACGCAGTATTTT.

V and J are TRBV7-9 and TRBJ2-1; no clear D gene. Looked up from germline, CDR1 is SEHNR and CDR2 is FQNEAQ (reference sequence). Trimming left V 5 bases short and J 8 bases short, with 10 bases between. The CDR3 runs to 12 residues. For the CDR3, the DNA is TGTGCCAGCAGCCCGACGCATCATGAGCAGTTCTTC. As protein: CASSPTHHEQFF.

V is TRBV3-1 and J is TRBJ1-6, with a tentative D call TRBD1 (5 bases). The CDR3 has 15 amino acids. Germline-derived CDR1 and CDR2 are LGHDT and YNNKEL (reference sequence). Trimming removed 4 bases from V and 14 bases from J, with 21 bases in between. CDR3 sequence reads: CASSPTVDAGGALHF. The CDR3 bases are TGTGCCAGCAGCCCTACAGTGGACGCCGGAGGGGCCCTCCACTTT.

This clonotype turned up a few times. The gene calls are TRBV5-6 and TRBJ2-1; TRBD1 matches 10 bases. The CDR3 consists of 16 residues. The germline V gene encodes CDR1 SGHDT and CDR2 YYEEEE. Trimming took 4 bases from V and 7 from J; bases not matched to a gene: 11. The CDR3 DNA reads as TGTGCCAGCAGCGCGCCGGTGAGACAGGGGGCTAATGAGCAGTTCTTC. Translated: CASSAPVRQGANEQFF.

This clonotype showed up many times. The CDR3 region has the DNA TGCGCCAGCAGCGTGGGACAGGGAGGTCCATACGAGCAGTACTTC. Protein sequence: CASSVGQGGPYEQYF. V usage is TRBV5-1 and J usage is TRBJ2-7, with TRBD1 matching 9 bases. The CDR3 consists of 15 residues. V shed 4 bases, J shed 4 bases, and the junction held 9 bases outside the gene matches. In germline, CDR1 is SGHRS, CDR2 YFSETQ.

This clonotype was counted a few times. This rearrangement joins TRBV7-7 to TRBJ2-1, with D unclear. This CDR3 has 15 amino acids. V gave up 4 bases and J gave up 0 bases, with 10 bases separating them. CDR1 and CDR2 from the germline V gene are SSHAT and FNYEAQ (reference sequence). CDR3 nucleotide sequence: TGTGCCAGCAGCTCCAACTCGGGCTCCTACAATGAGCAGTTCTTC. This gives the protein CASSSNSGSYNEQFF.

This clonotype was observed a handful of times. This chain uses TRBV29-1 with TRBJ1-5, with 8 bases aligning to TRBD1. CDR1 and CDR2 from the germline V gene are SQVTM and ANQGSEA. The CDR3 length is 14 residues. V gave up 5 bases and J gave up 2 bases; unmatched junction bases: 5. CDR3 sequence: CSVLDREGNQPQHF. CDR3 nucleotides: TGCAGCGTTTTGGACAGGGAAGGCAATCAGCCCCAGCATTTT.